The next 12 T cell receptor beta chains were all read from a single sample in a study of T cell changes during pregnancy in multiple sclerosis. Produced via immunoSEQ multiplex PCR; TCRdb's table is partial and in-frame only. Among just under 45,000 clones listed, approximately 96% were seen once. The sample here was peripheral blood, taken in the second trimester of pregnancy. The receptors shown here come from a female donor with multiple sclerosis, enrolled in a pregnancy study.

The gene calls are TRBV9 and TRBJ2-2; perhaps TRBD2 as D (5 bases). Germline V gene sequence: CDR1 SGDLS, CDR2 YYNGEE. The CDR3 has 16 residues. V was trimmed by 0 bases and J by 7 bases, leaving 16 bases between them. CDR3 in DNA: TGTGCCAGCAGCGTAGTGGCCGGGAAAGGAATCGGGGAGCTGTTTTTT. This sequence encodes CASSVVAGKGIGELFF.

The gene calls are TRBV28 and TRBJ2-5; 8 bases are a match to TRBD2. CDR1 MDHEN and CDR2 SYDVKM come from the germline V gene. The CDR3 length is 16 residues. Trimming at V came to 6 bases and at J to 3 bases, leaving 12 bases not matched to a gene. In DNA form, the CDR3 reads TGTGCCAGCAGCCCTTGGGGGGGTAGCGGGAAAGAGACCCAGTACTTC. Translated, it gives CASSPWGGSGKETQYF.

This rearrangement joins TRBV30 to TRBJ1-1; 7 bases fit TRBD1. The V segment lost 0 bases and the J segment 8 bases; nucleotides outside the gene matches: 0. Per the germline V gene, CDR1 is GTSNPN and CDR2 is SVGIG (reference sequence). The CDR3 has 11 amino acids. CDR3 sequence: CAWSVQGEAFF. CDR3 DNA sequence: TGTGCCTGGAGTGTACAGGGGGAAGCTTTCTTT.

The J gene is TRBJ1-2, the V gene TRBV6-1, with 7 bases fitting TRBD1. The germline gives CDR1 MNHNS, CDR2 SASEGT. This CDR3 has 14 residues. The V and J ends lost 4 bases and 4 bases, in that order; junction bases with no gene match: 6. The CDR3 protein is CASSVGRGSYGYTF. The CDR3 DNA is TGTGCCAGCAGTGTGGGCAGGGGGTCCTATGGCTACACCTTC.

This chain connects TRBV7-2 to TRBJ1-1; D is unclear. CDR1 SGHTA and CDR2 FQGNSA come from the germline V gene. V was shortened by 2 bases and J by 2 bases, with 6 bases between the two germline ends. The CDR3 totals 13 residues. As DNA, the CDR3 is TGTGCCAGCAGCTTAACAGCAAACACTGAAGCTTTCTTT. Residues: CASSLTANTEAFF.

The CDR3 region has the DNA TGTGCCAGCAGGGTCTCGGGGTTGGAGACCCAGTACTTC. Translation: CASRVSGLETQYF. The rearrangement links TRBV6-1 to TRBJ2-5, with TRBD2 as a possible D gene (5 bases). V was clipped by 6 bases and J by 5 bases, with 13 bases between them. The germline V gene encodes CDR1 MNHNS and CDR2 SASEGT. The CDR3 runs to 13 residues.

This clone was counted a single time. CDR3 sequence (DNA): TGTGCCAGCAGCCCACCGGTGACAGGGGCGACCAAAAACATTCAGTACTTC. Protein: CASSPPVTGATKNIQYF. The chain couples TRBV7-9 to TRBJ2-4, with TRBD1 identical over 8 bases. V lost 5 bases, J lost 2 bases, and 11 bases stayed unmatched. Per germline, CDR1 SEHNR and CDR2 FQNEAQ (reference sequence). The CDR3 extends over 17 amino acids.

The chain joins TRBV19 to TRBJ2-1, with TRBD2 matching over 8 bases. Trimming cost V 6 bases and J 10 bases; bases outside gene matches: 20. Germline CDR1 reads LNHDA; CDR2 reads SQIVND (reference sequence). The CDR3 covers 17 residues. CDR3 bases: TGTGCCAGTAGGTCGCGAAGCGGGAGCATATCTTCACGGGAGCAGTTCTTC. Translation gives CASRSRSGSISSREQFF.

The rearrangement links TRBV5-1 to TRBJ2-5; D is undetermined. Deletions cut 2 bases from V and 3 bases from J, with 11 bases between. The CDR3 loop spans 14 amino acids. The germline gives CDR1 SGHRS, CDR2 YFSETQ. DNA of the CDR3: TGCGCCAGCAGCTTAGAGGATCGGGAAGAGACCCAGTACTTC. Its protein is CASSLEDREETQYF.

The chain employs TRBV15 and TRBJ1-1; TRBD1 agrees at 8 bases. Trimming removed 5 bases from V and 0 bases from J; junction bases left unmatched: 5. This CDR3 has 15 amino acids. In germline, CDR1 is LNHNV, CDR2 YYDKDF (reference sequence). CDR3 bases: TGTGCCACCAGCTTGGACAGGGCTTTGAACACTGAAGCTTTCTTT. Protein sequence: CATSLDRALNTEAFF.

The CDR3 coding sequence is TGTGCCAGCAGTAGTCCACGGTTCTCTGGAAACACCATATATTTT. This codes for CASSSPRFSGNTIYF. This chain joins TRBV28 and TRBJ1-3; D uncertain. CDR3 length equals 15 residues. Germline V gene sequence: CDR1 MDHEN, CDR2 SYDVKM. V was clipped by 5 bases and J by 0 bases, with 11 bases between them.

This clone has a single count. The CDR3 sequence: CATARLNIQYF. DNA of the CDR3: TGTGCCACCGCGAGGCTAAACATTCAGTACTTC. The chain joins TRBV19 to TRBJ2-4, with D unresolved. The CDR3 consists of 11 residues. CDR1 and CDR2 from the germline V gene are LNHDA and SQIVND (reference sequence). The germline V and J ends were trimmed by 10 bases and 6 bases, with 10 bases remaining between them.